The clone carrying this T cell receptor beta chain was observed a handful of times. Its antigen is currently unknown. This sample's time point: persistent/refractory GD, antithyroid drugs over 5 years with positive TRAb. RNA extracted from PBMCs served as the sequencing template. Diagnosis followed American Thyroid Association guidelines for Graves' disease. Patients were from an endocrinology department in Xi'an, China. This entry belongs to a study of regulatory T cells in long-lasting Graves disease. Whole-study findings and limits: Public clonotype sharing was higher in persistent than newly diagnosed patients. Accuracy may have suffered from the small sample size.

Arm-PCR with iRepertoire HTBI primers amplified the CDR3 regions for these TCR beta libraries. TCRdb reprocessed the multiplex PCR reads via MiXCR and lists one record per CDR3 protein. The table has about 460,000 distinct CDR3 sequences, less than 25% seen once. V shed 5 bases, J shed 3 bases, and the junction held 6 bases outside the gene matches. This CDR3 is 15 amino acids long. CDR1 SGHTA and CDR2 FQGTGA come from the germline V gene. The chain is built from TRBV7-3 and TRBJ2-2; 7 nucleotides agree with TRBD1. Sample: peripheral blood mononuclear cells (PBMCs), taken when the disease was refractory, from a patient treated with antithyroid drugs. The sequence derives from a female donor with Graves disease. This CDR3 is CASSHSGGDTGELFF. The CDR3, as DNA: TGTGCCAGCAGCCATTCAGGGGGAGACACCGGGGAGCTGTTTTTT. The variable domain in full, completed from reference TRBV7-3 and TRBJ2-2, reads GAGVSQTPSNKVTEKGKYVELRCDPISGHTALYWYRQSLGQGPEFLIYFQGTGAADDSGLPNDRFFAVRPEGSVSTLKIQRTERGDSAVYLCASSHSGGDTGELFFGEGSRLTVL.